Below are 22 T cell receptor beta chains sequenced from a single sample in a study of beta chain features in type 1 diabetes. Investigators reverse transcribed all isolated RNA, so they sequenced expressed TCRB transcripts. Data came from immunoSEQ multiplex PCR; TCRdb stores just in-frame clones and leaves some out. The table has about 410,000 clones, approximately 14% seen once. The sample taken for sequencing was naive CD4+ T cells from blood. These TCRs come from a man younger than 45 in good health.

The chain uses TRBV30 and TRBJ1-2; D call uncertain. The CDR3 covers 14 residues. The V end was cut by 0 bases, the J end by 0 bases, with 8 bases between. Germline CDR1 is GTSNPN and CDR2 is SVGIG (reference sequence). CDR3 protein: CAWSVPGPNYGYTF. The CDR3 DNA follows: TGTGCCTGGAGTGTACCAGGCCCTAACTATGGCTACACCTTC.

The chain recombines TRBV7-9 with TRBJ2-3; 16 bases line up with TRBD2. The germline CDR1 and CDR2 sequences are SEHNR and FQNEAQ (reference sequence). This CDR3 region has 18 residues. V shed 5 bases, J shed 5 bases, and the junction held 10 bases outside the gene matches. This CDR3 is CASSPTGLAGGPRDTQYF. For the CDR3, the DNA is TGTGCCAGCAGCCCCACGGGACTAGCGGGGGGGCCAAGAGATACGCAGTATTTT.

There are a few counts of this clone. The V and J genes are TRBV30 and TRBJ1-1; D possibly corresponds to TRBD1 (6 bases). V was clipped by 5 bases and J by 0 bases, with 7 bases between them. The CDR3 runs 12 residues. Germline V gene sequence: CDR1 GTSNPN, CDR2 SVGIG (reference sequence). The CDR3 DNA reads TGTGCCTGGGGACAGTTGAACACTGAAGCTTTCTTT. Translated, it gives CAWGQLNTEAFF. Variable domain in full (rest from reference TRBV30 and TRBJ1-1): SQTIHQWPATLVQPVGSPLSLECTVEGTSNPNLYWYRQAAGRGLQLLFYSVGIGQISSEVPQNLSASRPQDRQFILSSKKLLLSDSGFYLCAWGQLNTEAFFGQGTRLTVV.

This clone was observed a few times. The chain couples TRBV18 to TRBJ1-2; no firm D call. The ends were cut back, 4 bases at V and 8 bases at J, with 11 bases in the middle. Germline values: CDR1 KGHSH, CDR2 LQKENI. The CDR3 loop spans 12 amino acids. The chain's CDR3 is CASSQGGFGYTF. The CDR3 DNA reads TGTGCCAGCTCACAGGGAGGTTTCGGCTACACCTTC.

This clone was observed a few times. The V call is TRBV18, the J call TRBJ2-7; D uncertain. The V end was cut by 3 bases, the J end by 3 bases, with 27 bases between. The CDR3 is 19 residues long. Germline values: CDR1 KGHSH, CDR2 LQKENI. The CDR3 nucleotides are TGTGCCAGCTCACCCCCCATGCAGCCCCTCTGGTCCCCGTTCTACGAGCAGTACGTC. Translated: CASSPPMQPLWSPFYEQYV.

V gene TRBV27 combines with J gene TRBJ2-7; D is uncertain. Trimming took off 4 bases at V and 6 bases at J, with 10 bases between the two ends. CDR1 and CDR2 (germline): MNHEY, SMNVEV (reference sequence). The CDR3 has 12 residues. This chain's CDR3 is CASSSTFAEQYF. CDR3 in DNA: TGTGCCAGCAGTTCCACCTTTGCCGAGCAGTACTTC.

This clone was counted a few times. DNA of the CDR3: TGTGCCAGCAGCTCGAGGACTAGCGGGAGTAGAGATGAGCAGTTCTTC. It yields the protein CASSSRTSGSRDEQFF. The chain combines TRBV5-6 with TRBJ2-1; TRBD2 matches 13 bases. V shed 3 bases, J shed 8 bases, and the junction held 8 bases outside the gene matches. Germline CDR1 and CDR2: SGHDT and YYEEEE. The CDR3 contains 16 residues.

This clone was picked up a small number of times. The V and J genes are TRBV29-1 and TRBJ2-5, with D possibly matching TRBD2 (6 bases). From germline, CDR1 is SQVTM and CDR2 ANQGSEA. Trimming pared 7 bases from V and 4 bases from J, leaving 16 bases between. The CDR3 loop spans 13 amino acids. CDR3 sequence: CSARGTSRETQYF. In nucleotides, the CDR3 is TGCAGCGCCAGAGGGACTTCTCGAGAGACCCAGTACTTC.

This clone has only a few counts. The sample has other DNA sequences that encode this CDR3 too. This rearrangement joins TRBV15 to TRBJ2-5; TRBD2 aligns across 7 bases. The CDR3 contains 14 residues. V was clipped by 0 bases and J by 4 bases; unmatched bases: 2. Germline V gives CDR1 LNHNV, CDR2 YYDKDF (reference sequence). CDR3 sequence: CATSRETGGETQYF. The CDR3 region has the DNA TGTGCCACCAGCAGAGAGACGGGAGGAGAGACCCAGTACTTC.

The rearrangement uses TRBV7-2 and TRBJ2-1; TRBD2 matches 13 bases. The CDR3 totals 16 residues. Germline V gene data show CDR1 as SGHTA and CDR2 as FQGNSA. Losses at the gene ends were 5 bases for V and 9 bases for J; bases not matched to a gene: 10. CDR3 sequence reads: CASSPTSGGASGEQFF. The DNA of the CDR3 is TGTGCCAGCAGCCCTACTAGCGGGGGGGCCTCAGGTGAGCAGTTCTTC.

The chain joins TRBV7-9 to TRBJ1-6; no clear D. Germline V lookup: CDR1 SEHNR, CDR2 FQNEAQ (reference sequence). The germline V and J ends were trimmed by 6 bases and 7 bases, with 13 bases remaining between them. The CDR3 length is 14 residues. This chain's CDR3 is CASRSRGGNSPLHF. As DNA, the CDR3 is TGTGCCAGCAGATCCCGGGGAGGGAATTCACCCCTCCACTTT.

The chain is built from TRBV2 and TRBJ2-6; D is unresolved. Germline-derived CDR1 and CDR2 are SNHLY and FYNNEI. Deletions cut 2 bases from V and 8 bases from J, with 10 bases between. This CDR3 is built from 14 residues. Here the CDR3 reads CASSERSLSNVLTF. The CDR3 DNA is TGTGCCAGCAGTGAAAGGAGTCTGTCCAACGTCCTGACTTTC.

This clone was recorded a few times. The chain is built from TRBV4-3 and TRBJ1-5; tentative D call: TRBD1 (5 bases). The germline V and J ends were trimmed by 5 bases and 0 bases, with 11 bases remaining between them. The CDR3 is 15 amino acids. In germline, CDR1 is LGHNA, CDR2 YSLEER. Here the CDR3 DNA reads TGCGCCAGCAGCTGGACAACTTATAGCAATCAGCCCCAGCATTTT. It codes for CASSWTTYSNQPQHF.

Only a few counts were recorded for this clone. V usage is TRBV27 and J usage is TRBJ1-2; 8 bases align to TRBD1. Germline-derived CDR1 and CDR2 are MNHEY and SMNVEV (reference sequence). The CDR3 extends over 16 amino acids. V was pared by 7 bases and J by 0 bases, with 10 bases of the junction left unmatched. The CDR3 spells CASKRDRRISNYGYTF. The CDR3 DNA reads TGTGCCAGCAAACGGGACAGGAGAATTTCTAACTATGGCTACACCTTC.

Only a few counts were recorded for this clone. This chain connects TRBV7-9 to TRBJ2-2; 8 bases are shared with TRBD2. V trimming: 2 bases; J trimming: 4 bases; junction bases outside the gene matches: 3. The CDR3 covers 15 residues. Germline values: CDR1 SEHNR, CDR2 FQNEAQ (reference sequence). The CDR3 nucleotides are TGTGCCAGCAGCTTACGCGGGGGGCCCACCGGGGAGCTGTTTTTT. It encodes CASSLRGGPTGELFF.

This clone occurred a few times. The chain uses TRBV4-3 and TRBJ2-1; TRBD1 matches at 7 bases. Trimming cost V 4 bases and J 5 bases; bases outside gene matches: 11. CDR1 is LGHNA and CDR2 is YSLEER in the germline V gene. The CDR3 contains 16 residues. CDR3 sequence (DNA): TGCGCCAGCAGCCGAGTTACGGGGACAGCCCACAATGAGCAGTTCTTC. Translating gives CASSRVTGTAHNEQFF.

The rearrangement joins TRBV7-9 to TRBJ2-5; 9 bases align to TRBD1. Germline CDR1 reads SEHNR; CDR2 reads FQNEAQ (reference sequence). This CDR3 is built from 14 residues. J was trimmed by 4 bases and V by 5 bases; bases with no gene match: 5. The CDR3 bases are TGTGCCAGCAGCCCCGGGACAGGGATAGAGACCCAGTACTTC. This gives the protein CASSPGTGIETQYF.

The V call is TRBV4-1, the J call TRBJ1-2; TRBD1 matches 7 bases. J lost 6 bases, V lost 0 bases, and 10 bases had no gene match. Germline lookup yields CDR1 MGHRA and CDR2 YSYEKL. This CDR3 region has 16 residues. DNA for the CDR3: TGCGCCAGCAGCCAAGAACCGCGACAGGGAGGAGATGGCTACACCTTC. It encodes CASSQEPRQGGDGYTF.

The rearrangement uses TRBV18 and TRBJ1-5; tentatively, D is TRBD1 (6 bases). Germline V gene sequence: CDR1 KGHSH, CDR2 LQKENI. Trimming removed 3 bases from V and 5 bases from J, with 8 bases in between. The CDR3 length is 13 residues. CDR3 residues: CASSPNRDQPQHF. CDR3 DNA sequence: TGTGCCAGCTCACCGAACAGGGATCAGCCCCAGCATTTT.

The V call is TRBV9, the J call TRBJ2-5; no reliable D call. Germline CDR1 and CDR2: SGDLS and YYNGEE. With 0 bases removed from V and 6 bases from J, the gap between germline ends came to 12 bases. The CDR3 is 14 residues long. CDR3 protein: CASSVEAGEQTQYF. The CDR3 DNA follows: TGTGCCAGCAGCGTAGAAGCCGGAGAGCAGACCCAGTACTTC.

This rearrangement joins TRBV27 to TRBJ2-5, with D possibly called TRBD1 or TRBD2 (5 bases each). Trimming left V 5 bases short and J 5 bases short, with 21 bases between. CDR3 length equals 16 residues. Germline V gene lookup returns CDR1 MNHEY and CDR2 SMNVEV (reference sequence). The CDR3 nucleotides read TGTGCCAGCAGTAAACTCGGGACCGTTCGGACGGAGACCCAGTACTTC. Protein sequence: CASSKLGTVRTETQYF.

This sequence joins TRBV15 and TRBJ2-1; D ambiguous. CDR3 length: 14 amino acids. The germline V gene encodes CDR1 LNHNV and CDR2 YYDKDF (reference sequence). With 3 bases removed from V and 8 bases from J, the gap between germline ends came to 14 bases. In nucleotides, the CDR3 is TGTGCCACCAGCAGCAGCGATAGTCGGCATGAGCAGTTCTTC. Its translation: CATSSSDSRHEQFF. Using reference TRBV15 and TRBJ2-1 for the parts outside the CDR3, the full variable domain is DAMVIQNPRYQVTQFGKPVTLSCSQTLNHNVMYWYQQKSSQAPKLLFHYYDKDFNNEADTPDNFQSRRPNTSFCFLDIRSPGLGDTAMYLCATSSSDSRHEQFFGPGTRLTVL.